The sequence of this TCR beta chain was determined in a study of shared clonotypes between healthy human individuals. Overall study findings and caveats: The donor pool, a small one, limited the genetic and exposure-history diversity represented. Clonotypes shared by all four sorted-subset donors had higher generation probabilities than non-shared clonotypes.

Produced via immunoSEQ multiplex PCR; TCRdb's table is partial and in-frame only. The table lists under 2.5 million clones, 80% to 95% of them singletons, with roughly 0.34% in the top ten. The CDR3 covers 14 residues. From germline, CDR1 is LNHDA and CDR2 SQIVND (reference sequence). V dropped 6 bases and J dropped 5 bases, with 16 bases sitting between them. Note on this clone: No antigen is known for it.

The TCR sequence derives from a man in his late teens or twenties in good health. Some clones in this sample may be carry-over from other donors' samples. The chain is built from TRBV19 and TRBJ2-5, with a tentative D call TRBD1 (6 bases). Sequencing was carried out using naive CD4+ T cells from PBMCs. Subset reported: CD45RA+ positively selected. The chain's CDR3 is CASRQGRFSETQYF. The CDR3 bases are TGTGCCAGTAGACAGGGTAGGTTCTCGGAGACCCAGTACTTC.